The TCR beta chain described here comes from a study of Ad26.COV2.S vaccination and SARS-CoV-2 variants. Overall study context: The authors gave Ad26.COV2.S intramuscularly, either once or twice 56 days apart.

Treatment specified: some 20 received Ad26.COV2.S at low or high dose, single or two shots; a few received placebo; per-sample allocation not given. Day 63 following the first vaccine or placebo injection was when the samples were taken. General study results and limits: Greater spike-specific TCR breadth was seen in vaccine recipients than in placebo recipients.

On this clone itself: Its specificity is unknown.

This CDR3 region has 12 residues. Germline loops: CDR1 LGHDT, CDR2 YNNKEL (reference sequence). V was cut by 8 bases and J by 1 base, with 8 bases left in between. TCRdb keeps only in-frame clones here, not all; method: immunoSEQ multiplex PCR. The sample has 350,000 to 400,000 clones, approximately 90% seen once; the top ten hold around 1.9%. Sequenced here: peripheral blood, sampled in a trial of Ad26.COV2.S vaccine versus placebo. The source is a person aged 18 to 59 who received the Ad26.COV2.S COVID-19 vaccine or a placebo. This chain joins TRBV3-1 (or the pseudogene TRBV3-2) and TRBJ1-1; D remains ambiguous. CDR3 sequence: CASRSGNTEAFF. The CDR3 DNA follows: TGTGCCAGCCGATCAGGGAACACTGAAGCTTTCTTT.